There are many counts of the clone carrying this TCR beta chain. Germline and junction disagree at one end, which may indicate a read error. One entry per CDR3 protein results from TCRdb running MiXCR on the 5' RACE reads. The repertoire holds 560,000 or so distinct CDR3 sequences, with 15% to 20% as singletons. This sample is part of a study of T-cell memory formation after mild COVID-19. Germline loops: CDR1 MGHRA, CDR2 YSYEKL. This CDR3 comprises 15 residues. Source material: PBMCs or a T cell subset sorted from them (not recorded which). The chain recombines TRBV4-1 with TRBJ2-2; 7 nucleotides match TRBD2. This sequence was found in an adult woman who had mild COVID-19 (a few samples of this study predate the infection). Cell type and time point are not known. The CDR3 region is CASSQVGGNSGELFF. CDR3 nucleotide sequence: TGCGCCAGCAGCCAAGTCGGGGGGAACTCCGGGGAGCTGTTTTTT.